The rows below give T cell receptor beta chains drawn from one sample of a study of blood T cells in healthy people across ages. TCRdb processed the 5' RACE reads anew with MiXCR; each CDR3 protein has one entry. The profile shows 710,000 or so distinct CDR3 sequences, about a fifth of them singletons. The sequencing sample was made of blood. These receptors were taken from a man between 65 and 85 years old in good health. Both conserved end residues are part of each CDR3. The D gene is left open where the match is weak. The listing skips clone size in some rows; elsewhere it reads once, few, many or a size class.

V	length	D	J	size	DNA	CDR3
TRBV12-3/TRBV12-4	15	-	TRBJ1-1	-	TGTGCCAGCAGACAGGGTGGGGTGGGGAACACTGAAGCTTTCTTT	CASRQGGVGNTEAFF
TRBV12-3/TRBV12-4	14	-	TRBJ2-3	-	TGTGCCAGCAGTTTAGACAGACTCATAGATACGCAGTATTTT	CASSLDRLIDTQYF
TRBV2	13	-	TRBJ1-2	-	TGTGCCAGCAGTGGCGAAATCTTTTATGGCTACACCTTC	CASSGEIFYGYTF
TRBV6-2/TRBV6-3	14	-	TRBJ1-1	-	TGTGCCAGCAGTCCACTGAACCTGAACACTGAAGCTTTCTTT	CASSPLNLNTEAFF
TRBV7-2	15	-	TRBJ1-4	few	TGTGCCAGCAGCACCTCTGATGGTCGGGGTCGAAAACTGTTTTTT	CASSTSDGRGRKLFF
TRBV7-2	13	-	TRBJ2-7	-	TGTGCCAGCAGACTTACAGGTGGCCACGAGCAGTACTTC	CASRLTGGHEQYF
TRBV5-1	14	-	TRBJ1-4	-	TGCGCCAGCAGCTTAACGGGGGAACGTGAAAAACTGTTTTTT	CASSLTGEREKLFF
TRBV12-3/TRBV12-4	14	-	TRBJ2-3	-	TGTGCCAGCAGACGGACAGCTTACACAGATACGCAGTATTTT	CASRRTAYTDTQYF
TRBV24-1	13	-	TRBJ1-6	few	TGTGCCACCAGTGGGGGTTCTAATTCACCCCTCCACTTT	CATSGGSNSPLHF
TRBV20-1	15	TRBD1	TRBJ2-1	few	TGCAGTGCTAGTAGCCGGGACAGGGGGCTACATGAGCAGTTCTTC	CSASSRDRGLHEQFF
TRBV20-1	15	TRBD2	TRBJ2-5	once	TGCAGTGCTAGAGATGGTAGCGGGAAGATAGAGACCCAGTACTTC	CSARDGSGKIETQYF
TRBV10-3	13	-	TRBJ1-1	-	TGTGCCATCAGGGAGACAGGGAACACTGAAGCTTTCTTT	CAIRETGNTEAFF
TRBV7-9	10	-	TRBJ2-5	-	TGTGCCAGCAGCTGGGAAGCCCAGTACTTC	CASSWEAQYF
TRBV19	17	TRBD2	TRBJ2-4	few	TGTGCCAGTAGCAAATACGCTAGCGGCATAGCCAAAAACATTCAGTACTTC	CASSKYASGIAKNIQYF
TRBV28	14	-	TRBJ2-5	-	TGTGCCAGCAGTTCCCGGACTCTTCAAGAGACCCAGTACTTC	CASSSRTLQETQYF
TRBV20-1	14	-	TRBJ1-1	-	TGCAGTGCTAGTACGGACAGATCCAACACTGAAGCTTTCTTT	CSASTDRSNTEAFF
TRBV9	15	-	TRBJ2-3	many	TGTGCCAGCAGCGTTGATGCTCCTAGCACAGATACGCAGTATTTT	CASSVDAPSTDTQYF
TRBV12-3/TRBV12-4	14	-	TRBJ2-3	-	TGTGCCAGCAGTTTATTAGAGATAGGGGATACGCAGTATTTT	CASSLLEIGDTQYF
TRBV28	14	-	TRBJ1-5	-	TGTGCCAGACAGCAGACGCGGAGCAATCAGCCCCAGCATTTT	CARQQTRSNQPQHF
TRBV4-3	16	-	TRBJ1-3	-	TGCGCCAGCAGCCAAGATTGGAGGGGACCTGGAAACACCATATATTTT	CASSQDWRGPGNTIYF
TRBV14	12	-	TRBJ2-5	few	TGTGCCAGCAGCCAAATCCTGGAGACCCAGTACTTC	CASSQILETQYF
TRBV6-1	12	-	TRBJ1-4	once	TGTGCCAGCAGTGAAGGGCGGGAAAAACTGTTTTTT	CASSEGREKLFF
TRBV29-1	13	-	TRBJ2-3	-	TGCAGCGTTGAGGGGCAGGCCCACGATACGCAGTATTTT	CSVEGQAHDTQYF
TRBV20-1	15	TRBD1	TRBJ1-4	-	TGCAGTGCTAGATCCCTAGAGGGGGCTGGCGAAAAACTGTTTTTT	CSARSLEGAGEKLFF
TRBV20-1	16	-	TRBJ1-6	-	TGCAGTGCTAGAGATCTCAGGGCATTAAATAATTCACCCCTCCACTTT	CSARDLRALNNSPLHF
TRBV7-2	20	TRBD2	TRBJ2-3	few	TGTGCCAGCAGCTTAGCCCTAGCGGGAGGAGGGGGTAGGAGCACAGATACGCAGTATTTT	CASSLALAGGGGRSTDTQYF
TRBV9	16	TRBD2	TRBJ2-4	few	TGTGCCAGCAGCGAAGGGACTAGCGGAGCCAAAAACATTCAGTACTTC	CASSEGTSGAKNIQYF
TRBV25-1	14	TRBD1	TRBJ2-7	-	TGTGCCAGCAGTTCCGACAGGGCCGCCTACGAGCAGTACTTC	CASSSDRAAYEQYF
TRBV3-1	15	TRBD1	TRBJ2-7	few	TGTGCCAGCAGCCCCGGACAGGGGGTCTCCTACGAGCAGTACTTC	CASSPGQGVSYEQYF
TRBV10-3	13	-	TRBJ2-3	-	TGTGCCATCAAACCTATGGACACAGATACGCAGTATTTT	CAIKPMDTDTQYF
TRBV7-9	15	-	TRBJ1-1	few	TGTGCCAGCAGCCCGGACAGAAGCATGAACACTGAAGCTTTCTTT	CASSPDRSMNTEAFF
TRBV6-2/TRBV6-3	13	-	TRBJ2-5	-	TGTGCCAGCAGTTACTCCGGGCCGCCTACCCAGTACTTC	CASSYSGPPTQYF
TRBV7-9	15	TRBD1	TRBJ1-4	many	TGTGCCAGCAGCTTCCGACAGGGGATAGTCGAAAAACTGTTTTTT	CASSFRQGIVEKLFF
TRBV5-1	15	TRBD2	TRBJ2-7	-	TGCGCCAGCAGCACCGGGACTAGCTTCTCCTACGAGCAGTACTTC	CASSTGTSFSYEQYF
TRBV12-3/TRBV12-4	12	TRBD1	TRBJ2-5	few	TGTGCCAGCAGAGTCACAGGGGCCCCCCAGTACTTC	CASRVTGAPQYF
TRBV3-1	13	-	TRBJ1-4	-	TGTGCCAGCCGCGGGGGGGCAAGTGAAAAACTGTTTTTT	CASRGGASEKLFF
TRBV5-1	15	-	TRBJ2-1	few	TGCGCCAGCAGTTCACAGGTTAGCTCCTACAATGAGCAGTTCTTC	CASSSQVSSYNEQFF
TRBV4-1	13	-	TRBJ1-1	-	TGCGCCAGCAGCCAAGAATACGGGGGATTAGCTTTCTTT	CASSQEYGGLAFF
TRBV20-1	14	TRBD1	TRBJ1-1	-	TGCAGTGCCCCACGCCCAGGGGGCCGCACTGAAGTTTTCTTT	CSAPRPGGRTEVFF
TRBV11-2	16	TRBD1	TRBJ2-7	-	TGTGCCAGCAGCTTAGGTAGGGGACAGACACTCTACGAGCAGTACTTC	CASSLGRGQTLYEQYF
TRBV19	15	TRBD1	TRBJ2-5	-	TGTGCCAGTAGTATGGACAGGCCGTACCAAGAGACCCAGTACTTC	CASSMDRPYQETQYF
TRBV12-3/TRBV12-4	17	TRBD2	TRBJ2-6	few	TGTGCCAGCAGCTGGACTAGCGGGAGCTCTGGGGCCAACGTCCTGACTTTC	CASSWTSGSSGANVLTF
TRBV18	13	-	TRBJ2-5	-	TGTGCCAGCTCGGCGACACAGCAAGAGACCCAGTACTTC	CASSATQQETQYF
TRBV9	15	-	TRBJ2-3	-	TGTGCCAGCAGCGTGGCGAGTAGAACCACAGATACGCAGTATTTT	CASSVASRTTDTQYF
TRBV20-1	14	-	TRBJ1-5	few	TGCAGTGCTAGTCGGCGGATGGGCAATCAGCCCCAGCATTTT	CSASRRMGNQPQHF
TRBV12-3/TRBV12-4	14	-	TRBJ2-3	few	TGTGCCAGCAGTTCTCGGGCAGGGTGGAATACGCAGTATTTT	CASSSRAGWNTQYF
TRBV5-1	16	TRBD1	TRBJ1-1	few	TGCGCCAGCAGCTCGATGACAGGGCGAAAAAACACTGAAGCTTTCTTT	CASSSMTGRKNTEAFF
TRBV20-1	13	-	TRBJ1-6	-	TGCAGTGCTTCCCGCCCGGACGGTGTATACCTCCACTTT	CSASRPDGVYLHF
TRBV3-1	14	-	TRBJ2-3	-	TGTGCCTCAGGGTGGACTTCTAGCACAGATACGCAGTATTTT	CASGWTSSTDTQYF
TRBV29-1	13	-	TRBJ2-6	many	TGCAGCGTTGCATACTCTGGGGCCAACGTCCTGACTTTC	CSVAYSGANVLTF
TRBV7-2	14	TRBD2	TRBJ2-1	many	TGTGCCAGCAGCTTAACTAGCGGCAACAATGAGCAGTTCTTC	CASSLTSGNNEQFF
TRBV3-1	11	-	TRBJ2-5	-	TGTGCCAGCAGCCAGGGTTTCGGCCAGTACTTC	CASSQGFGQYF
TRBV6-5	15	-	TRBJ2-2	-	TGTGCCAGCAGTTATAGCAGGGGGGACACCGGGGAGCTGTTTTTT	CASSYSRGDTGELFF
TRBV12-3/TRBV12-4	13	TRBD1	TRBJ2-1	few	TGTGCCAGCAGTTTATCAACGCCGGGACAGACGTTCTTC	CASSLSTPGQTFF
TRBV29-1	13	-	TRBJ1-3	few	TGCAGCGCAACGGGGACGTTTGGAAACACCATATATTTT	CSATGTFGNTIYF
TRBV12-3/TRBV12-4	14	-	TRBJ2-5	few	TGTGCCAGCAGTGCGGACGGCACGGGGGAGACCCAGTACTTC	CASSADGTGETQYF
TRBV6-4	13	-	TRBJ2-1	few	TGTGCCAGCAGTGCCGATTCGTGGGGGGAGCAGTTCTTC	CASSADSWGEQFF
TRBV5-6	13	-	TRBJ2-6	-	TGTGCCAGCAGCTTCACAGAAACCAACGTCCTGACTTTC	CASSFTETNVLTF
TRBV7-2	13	-	TRBJ2-7	many	TGTGCCAGCAGCGGAAAGGTACAGGGCCGGCAGTACTTC	CASSGKVQGRQYF